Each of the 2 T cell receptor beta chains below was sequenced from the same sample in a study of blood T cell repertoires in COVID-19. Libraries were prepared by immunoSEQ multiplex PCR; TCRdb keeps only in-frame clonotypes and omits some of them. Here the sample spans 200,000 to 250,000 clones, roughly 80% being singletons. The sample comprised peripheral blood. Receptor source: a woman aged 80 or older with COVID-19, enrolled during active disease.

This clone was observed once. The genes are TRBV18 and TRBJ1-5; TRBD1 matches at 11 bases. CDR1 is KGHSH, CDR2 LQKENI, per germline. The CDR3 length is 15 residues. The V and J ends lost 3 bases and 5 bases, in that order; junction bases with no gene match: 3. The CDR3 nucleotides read TGTGCCAGCTCACCCGGGACAGGGGGTCATCAGCCCCAGCATTTT. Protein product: CASSPGTGGHQPQHF.

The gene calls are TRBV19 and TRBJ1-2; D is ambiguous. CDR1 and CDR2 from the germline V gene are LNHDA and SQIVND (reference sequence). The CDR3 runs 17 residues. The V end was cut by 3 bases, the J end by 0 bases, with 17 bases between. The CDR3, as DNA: TGTGCCAGTAGTATCTTCTCAGGAAGTACGCCTAACTATGGCTACACCTTC. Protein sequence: CASSIFSGSTPNYGYTF.